Described below is a single T cell receptor beta chain sequence and its context. With a J-beta primer mix and a sample-barcoded 5' primer, a second PCR ran roughly 6 to 11 cycles. TCRdb fed the 5' RACE reads into MiXCR, producing one record per CDR3 protein. Here the sample spans some 710,000 distinct CDR3 sequences, about 47% being singletons. These data come from a study of blood T cells in healthy people across ages. The clonotype comes from a man older than 75 in good health. The specimen was blood.

The DNA for the CDR3 is TGCAGCGTTGAAATCACAGGGGGTGGCGAGCAGTACTTC. Translating gives CSVEITGGGEQYF. The J gene is TRBJ2-7, the V gene TRBV29-1, with 8 bases aligning to TRBD1. With V trimmed by 2 bases and J by 6 bases, 6 bases remained unmatched. Looked up from germline, CDR1 is SQVTM and CDR2 is ANQGSEA. The CDR3 loop spans 13 amino acids.